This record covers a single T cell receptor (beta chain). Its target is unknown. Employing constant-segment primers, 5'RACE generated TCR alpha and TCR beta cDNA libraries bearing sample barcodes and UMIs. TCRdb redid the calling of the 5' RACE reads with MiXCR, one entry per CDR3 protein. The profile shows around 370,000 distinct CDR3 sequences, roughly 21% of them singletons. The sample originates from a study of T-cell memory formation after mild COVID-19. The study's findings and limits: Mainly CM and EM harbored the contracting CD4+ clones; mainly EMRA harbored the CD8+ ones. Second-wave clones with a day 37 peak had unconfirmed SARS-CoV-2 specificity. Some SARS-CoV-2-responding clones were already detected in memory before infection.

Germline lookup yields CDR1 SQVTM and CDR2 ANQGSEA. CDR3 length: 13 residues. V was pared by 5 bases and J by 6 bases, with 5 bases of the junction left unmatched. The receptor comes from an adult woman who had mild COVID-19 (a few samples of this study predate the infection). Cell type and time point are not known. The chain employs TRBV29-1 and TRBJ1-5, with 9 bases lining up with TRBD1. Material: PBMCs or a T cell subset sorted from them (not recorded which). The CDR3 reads CSVLQGAGQPQHF. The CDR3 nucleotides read TGCAGCGTTTTACAGGGGGCTGGTCAGCCCCAGCATTTT.